The 8 T cell receptor beta chains given below trace back to one sample, sequenced in a study of cytomegalovirus exposure and HLA in healthy donors. The study ran its PCR with 60 Vbeta and 13 Jbeta primers. Here immunoSEQ multiplex PCR was the method, and the copy in TCRdb shows in-frame clones only, minus some. The table has around 150,000 clones, 75% to 80% seen once. The sequencing input was PBMCs. The source is a woman aged 50 to 65 in good health and CMV-seropositive.

The V call is TRBV5-6, the J call TRBJ2-7; a possible D gene is TRBD1 (6 bases). Trimming shortened V by 5 bases and J by 5 bases, and 26 bases separated the two germline ends. There are 17 residues in the CDR3. Looked up from germline, CDR1 is SGHDT and CDR2 is YYEEEE. The CDR3 bases are TGTGCCAGCAGTCCAGGGGCCGGGGTCAATCCAAGCAACGAGCAGTACTTC. As protein: CASSPGAGVNPSNEQYF.

The rearrangement links TRBV27 to TRBJ2-5, with no clear D. CDR1 and CDR2 (germline): MNHEY, SMNVEV (reference sequence). This CDR3 comprises 13 residues. Trimming pared 3 bases from V and 4 bases from J, leaving 9 bases between. CDR3 protein: CASSFAPRETQYF. The CDR3 bases are TGTGCCAGCAGTTTCGCCCCCAGAGAGACCCAGTACTTC.

The genes are TRBV13 and TRBJ2-5; D not certain. V dropped 0 bases and J dropped 5 bases, with 10 bases sitting between them. Looked up from germline, CDR1 is PRHDT and CDR2 is FYEKMQ (reference sequence). The CDR3 loop spans 14 amino acids. CDR3 nucleotide sequence: TGTGCCAGCAGCTTAGGTCGCGTTCGCGAGACCCAGTACTTC. Its translation is CASSLGRVRETQYF.

This clone was seen more than once but under ten times. This chain joins TRBV2 and TRBJ1-5, with D perhaps matching TRBD1 (5 bases). CDR3 length: 15 amino acids. V was cut by 2 bases and J by 6 bases, with 14 bases left in between. In germline, CDR1 is SNHLY, CDR2 FYNNEI. The CDR3 DNA follows: TGTGCCAGCAGTGAATCCCGGCAGGGCGGTCAGCCCCAGCATTTT. The encoded protein is CASSESRQGGQPQHF.

V and J are TRBV9 and TRBJ1-5; TRBD1 agrees at 7 bases. J lost 4 bases, V lost 3 bases, and 4 bases had no gene match. The germline gives CDR1 SGDLS, CDR2 YYNGEE. This CDR3 comprises 14 residues. For the CDR3, the DNA is TGTGCCAGCAGCGGAGGGACAGCAAATCAGCCCCAGCATTTT. Translated: CASSGGTANQPQHF.

This clone was observed a handful of times. The V call is TRBV2, the J call TRBJ2-5; possibly TRBD1 for D (6 bases). V was trimmed by 7 bases and J by 9 bases, leaving 24 bases between them. Germline V gene data show CDR1 as SNHLY and CDR2 as FYNNEI. The CDR3 runs 15 residues. This chain's CDR3 is CASTEGQVQAGAQYF. As DNA, the CDR3 is TGTGCCAGCACCGAGGGGCAGGTCCAAGCAGGGGCCCAGTACTTC.

The rearrangement joins TRBV19 to TRBJ1-2, with 7 bases identical to TRBD1. The germline V gene has CDR1 LNHDA and CDR2 SQIVND (reference sequence). The length of the CDR3 is 12 residues. V trimming: 6 bases; J trimming: 6 bases; junction bases outside the gene matches: 4. The CDR3 sequence is CASSLDRDGYTF. CDR3 nucleotide sequence: TGTGCCAGTAGCCTAGACAGGGATGGCTACACCTTC. Looking up the rest from reference TRBV19 and TRBJ1-2 gives the full variable domain: DGGITQSPKYLFRKEGQNVTLSCEQNLNHDAMYWYRQDPGQGLRLIYYSQIVNDFQKGDIAEGYSVSREKKESFPLTVTSAQKNPTAFYLCASSLDRDGYTFGSGTRLTVV.

The chain is built from TRBV2 and TRBJ2-7, with D possibly matching TRBD2 (5 bases). In germline, CDR1 is SNHLY, CDR2 FYNNEI. Trimming removed 3 bases at V and 5 bases at J, with 11 bases between. The CDR3 length is 13 residues. The CDR3 spells CASSERGSHEQYF. CDR3 bases: TGTGCCAGCAGTGAGAGAGGGTCCCACGAGCAGTACTTC.